This section outlines one T cell receptor (beta chain) sequence together with its context. Its antigen remains unknown. CDR3 length: 15 residues. Germline CDR1 MDHEN, CDR2 SYDVKM. The V end was cut by 4 bases, the J end by 4 bases, with 14 bases between. The sample originates from a study of cytomegalovirus exposure and HLA in healthy donors. Overall study context: Membership in the Caucasian-associated ancestry cluster was found for around four fifths of roughly 360 genotyped donors. General observations from the study: CMV serostatus stood as the only immune exposure information on hand.

Use of 60 Vbeta and 13 Jbeta primers characterized the PCR. Data came from immunoSEQ multiplex PCR; TCRdb stores just in-frame clones and leaves some out. The table has approximately 130,000 clones, approximately 80% seen once; the top ten hold more than 0.95%. The chain uses TRBV28 and TRBJ1-5, with D possibly being TRBD1 (6 bases). The origin of this receptor is a man aged 50-59 years in good health and CMV-seronegative. Sample: PBMCs. CDR3: CASSSQGRTNQPQHF. CDR3 DNA: TGTGCCAGCAGTTCACAGGGAAGAACTAATCAGCCCCAGCATTTT.